Below are 23 T cell receptor beta chains sequenced from a single sample in a study of blood T cell repertoires in COVID-19. Sequencing was performed with immunoSEQ multiplex PCR; in TCRdb, only in-frame clones are kept and a portion is missing. Of 100,000 to 150,000 clones in the sample, 60% to 75% were seen once. The sequencing sample was made of peripheral blood. Every receptor here comes from a woman in her 70s with acute or convalescent COVID-19.

This chain joins TRBV29-1 and TRBJ2-2, with D possibly matching TRBD2 (5 bases). CDR1 is SQVTM, CDR2 ANQGSEA, per germline. The V end was cut by 4 bases, the J end by 4 bases, with 7 bases between. This CDR3 comprises 12 residues. The CDR3 region is CSVAGSTGELFF. As DNA, the CDR3 is TGCAGCGTTGCGGGGAGCACCGGGGAGCTGTTTTTT.

The chain has TRBV11-2 and TRBJ1-1, with D hard to call. The germline gives CDR1 SGHAT, CDR2 FQNNGV. The CDR3 is 13 residues long. The V end was cut by 2 bases, the J end by 1 base, with 5 bases between. The CDR3 here is CASSLWQNTEAFF. The CDR3 bases are TGTGCCAGCAGCTTATGGCAGAACACTGAAGCTTTCTTT.

The J gene is TRBJ2-2, the V gene TRBV7-7; D gene ambiguous. CDR3 size: 13 residues. The germline V gene has CDR1 SSHAT and CDR2 FNYEAQ (reference sequence). V lost 4 bases, J lost 7 bases, and 10 bases lay in between. As DNA, the CDR3 is TGTGCCAGCAGCTACATGGAGAACGGGGAGCTGTTTTTT. Translating it yields CASSYMENGELFF.

V and J are TRBV9 and TRBJ1-1; weak D call: TRBD1 (5 bases). The CDR3 extends over 13 amino acids. Trimming left V 3 bases short and J 3 bases short, with 9 bases between. CDR1 is SGDLS and CDR2 is YYNGEE in the germline V gene. CDR3 sequence reads: CASSERGDTEAFF. The CDR3 DNA sequence: TGTGCCAGCAGCGAGCGGGGGGACACTGAAGCTTTCTTT.

This rearrangement joins TRBV7-5 to TRBJ2-7; TRBD1 is the table's D call, not checked against the DNA. TRBV7-5 represents a pseudogene. The CDR3 extends over 15 amino acids. CDR3 region: CARSPTRDTFYEQYF. The CDR3 DNA reads as TGTGCCAGAAGCCCAACGAGGGACACCTTCTACGAGCAGTACTTC.

The chain joins TRBV7-2 to TRBJ2-5; 9 positions agree with TRBD2. Losses at the gene ends were 6 bases for V and 5 bases for J; bases not matched to a gene: 10. From germline, CDR1 is SGHTA and CDR2 FQGNSA. This CDR3 contains 15 residues. Here the CDR3 reads CASSPGRGGLETQYF. The CDR3, as DNA: TGTGCCAGCAGTCCGGGGCGGGGGGGTCTGGAGACCCAGTACTTC.

The chain uses TRBV24-1 and TRBJ1-1, with 7 bases aligning to TRBD1. CDR3 length: 13 amino acids. Germline V gene data show CDR1 as KGHDR and CDR2 as SFDVKD. After removal of 9 bases from V and 4 bases from J, the junction contained 7 bases not matched to a gene. CDR3 sequence reads: CATSTGRSTEAFF. The CDR3 DNA reads as TGTGCCACCTCGACAGGGAGGAGCACTGAAGCTTTCTTT.

The gene calls are TRBV4-2 and TRBJ1-2; D gene ambiguous. Germline V gives CDR1 LGHNA, CDR2 YNFKEQ. The CDR3 extends over 14 amino acids. Trimming left V 1 base short and J 3 bases short, with 9 bases between. The CDR3 reads CASSQVSEHYGYTF. The CDR3, as DNA: TGTGCCAGCAGCCAAGTTTCCGAGCACTATGGCTACACCTTC.

The chain links TRBV7-9 to TRBJ2-3; 13 bases line up with TRBD2. The V gene end was trimmed by 5 bases and the J gene end by 0 bases; junction bases not matched to a gene: 2. This CDR3 is 16 amino acids long. CDR1 and CDR2 from the germline V gene are SEHNR and FQNEAQ (reference sequence). The CDR3 loop is CASSPTSGGSTDTQYF. The DNA for the CDR3 is TGTGCCAGCAGCCCGACTAGCGGGGGGAGCACAGATACGCAGTATTTT.

V is TRBV9 and J is TRBJ2-5; D is possibly TRBD1 (5 bases). CDR1 and CDR2 (germline): SGDLS, YYNGEE. The CDR3 runs 14 residues. V was clipped by 3 bases and J by 4 bases, with 13 bases between them. Written as DNA, the CDR3 is TGTGCCAGCAGCGGTACAGGTAGAGGAGAGACCCAGTACTTC. Translation: CASSGTGRGETQYF.

The chain has TRBV28 and TRBJ2-1; 7 bases are shared with TRBD1. The CDR3 extends over 16 amino acids. Trimming removed 5 bases from V and 3 bases from J; junction bases left unmatched: 10. The V gene's germline CDR1 is MDHEN and CDR2 SYDVKM. CDR3 bases: TGTGCCAGCAGTCCCCCAGGACAGGCTAACTACAATGAGCAGTTCTTC. It codes for CASSPPGQANYNEQFF.

Details on this clone: Other DNA sequences within the sample encode an identical CDR3. This chain uses TRBV27 with TRBJ1-3; no clear D gene. V gave up 6 bases and J gave up 0 bases, with 6 bases separating them. CDR3 size: 13 residues. Germline lookup yields CDR1 MNHEY and CDR2 SMNVEV (reference sequence). In DNA form, the CDR3 reads TGTGCCAGCAGGAGCCTCTCTGGAAACACCATATATTTT. Translated, it gives CASRSLSGNTIYF.

This clone was seen more than once but under ten times. The chain uses TRBV30 and TRBJ1-5; perhaps TRBD1 as D (6 bases). The CDR3 runs to 15 residues. V lost 0 bases, J lost 4 bases, and 13 bases lay in between. The germline V gene has CDR1 GTSNPN and CDR2 SVGIG (reference sequence). CDR3 region: CAWSVRAGENQPQHF. The CDR3, as DNA: TGTGCCTGGAGTGTACGGGCAGGGGAGAATCAGCCCCAGCATTTT.

CDR3 sequence reads: CASSYRVDPETQYF. The DNA of the CDR3 is TGTGCCAGCAGTTACCGGGTTGACCCGGAGACCCAGTACTTC. The V call is TRBV6-5, the J call TRBJ2-5, with D unclear. The V gene lost 2 bases and the J gene lost 5 bases, with 12 bases spanning the gap. CDR1 is MNHEY and CDR2 is SVGAGI in the germline V gene. There are 14 residues in the CDR3.

The chain links TRBV5-4 to TRBJ2-7, with a possible D match to TRBD1 (6 bases). V shed 2 bases and J shed 1 base, with 10 bases lying between them. This CDR3 comprises 14 residues. Germline V gene sequence: CDR1 SGHNT, CDR2 YYREEE (reference sequence). The CDR3 DNA reads as TGTGCCAGCAGCTTACTGGACAGATCCTACGAGCAGTACTTC. It translates to CASSLLDRSYEQYF. Filled out from reference TRBV5-4 and TRBJ2-7, the complete variable domain reads ETGVTQSPTHLIKTRGQQVTLRCSSQSGHNTVSWYQQALGQGPQFIFQYYREEENGRGNFPPRFSGLQFPNYSSELNVNALELDDSALYLCASSLLDRSYEQYFGPGTRLTVT.

V usage is TRBV7-8 and J usage is TRBJ1-5, with 7 bases identical to TRBD1. V trimming: 4 bases; J trimming: 2 bases; junction bases outside the gene matches: 8. This CDR3 region has 16 residues. The germline V gene has CDR1 SGHVS and CDR2 FQNEAQ. CDR3 sequence: CASSSKGALGNQPQHF. For the CDR3, the DNA is TGTGCCAGCAGCTCTAAGGGGGCACTTGGCAATCAGCCCCAGCATTTT.

V usage is TRBV3-1 (or the pseudogene TRBV3-2) and J usage is TRBJ2-2; a weak D match, TRBD2 (6 bases). The CDR3 extends over 16 amino acids. The ends were cut back, 2 bases at V and 0 bases at J, with 10 bases in the middle. Looked up from germline, CDR1 is LGHDT and CDR2 is YNNKEL (reference sequence). The DNA for the CDR3 is TGTGCCAGCAGCCAATCGGGACTCACGAACACCGGGGAGCTGTTTTTT. Its translation: CASSQSGLTNTGELFF.

This chain joins TRBV18 and TRBJ2-2, with TRBD2 identical over 14 bases. The CDR3 has 18 residues. V lost 2 bases, J lost 2 bases, and 4 bases stayed unmatched. In germline, CDR1 is KGHSH, CDR2 LQKENI. The DNA of the CDR3 is TGTGCCAGCTCACCAATGACTAGCGGGAGGGGAAACACCGGGGAGCTGTTTTTT. Its protein product is CASSPMTSGRGNTGELFF.

This clone was counted a few times. This rearrangement joins TRBV5-5 to TRBJ2-5, with D perhaps TRBD1 (6 bases). CDR3 length: 15 residues. The V end was cut by 4 bases, the J end by 1 base, with 14 bases between. From germline, CDR1 is SGHKS and CDR2 YYEKEE (reference sequence). CDR3 DNA sequence: TGTGCCAGCAGCCCCGGCTGGACAGTCCAAGAGACCCAGTACTTC. This encodes CASSPGWTVQETQYF.

This clone was counted a single time. V and J are TRBV2 and TRBJ2-5; a possible D gene is TRBD2 (5 bases). The CDR3 runs 14 residues. V was trimmed by 2 bases and J by 2 bases, leaving 9 bases between them. Germline loops: CDR1 SNHLY, CDR2 FYNNEI. The CDR3 loop is CASSELSGQETQYF. CDR3 in DNA: TGTGCCAGCAGTGAACTGAGCGGACAAGAGACCCAGTACTTC.

The chain uses TRBV15 and TRBJ1-5; D may be TRBD1 (5 bases). Germline assignment: CDR1 LNHNV and CDR2 YYDKDF (reference sequence). This CDR3 spans 15 amino acids. V was pared by 0 bases and J by 6 bases, with 12 bases between. The CDR3 region is CATSRDRGFGQPQHF. The CDR3 nucleotides read TGTGCCACCAGCAGAGATCGGGGGTTCGGTCAGCCCCAGCATTTT. Looking up the rest from reference TRBV15 and TRBJ1-5 gives the full variable domain: DAMVIQNPRYQVTQFGKPVTLSCSQTLNHNVMYWYQQKSSQAPKLLFHYYDKDFNNEADTPDNFQSRRPNTSFCFLDIRSPGLGDTAMYLCATSRDRGFGQPQHFGDGTRLSIL.

Points on this clone: This sample also contains other DNA sequences that code for the same CDR3. The chain carries TRBV7-2 and TRBJ1-1; a weak D match, TRBD1 (6 bases). Germline lookup yields CDR1 SGHTA and CDR2 FQGNSA. The CDR3 totals 13 residues. V dropped 0 bases and J dropped 5 bases, with 7 bases sitting between them. In DNA, the CDR3 is TGTGCCAGCAGCTTAGCGCAGGGGACTGAAGCTTTCTTT. The encoded protein is CASSLAQGTEAFF.

This clone has a handful of counts. The chain joins TRBV9 to TRBJ2-2; tentative D call: TRBD1 (5 bases). Trimming shortened V by 4 bases and J by 1 base, and 11 bases separated the two germline ends. The CDR3 has 15 residues. The germline V gene encodes CDR1 SGDLS and CDR2 YYNGEE. The CDR3 coding sequence is TGTGCCAGCAGCCTTACAACAGGGAACACCGGGGAGCTGTTTTTT. This encodes CASSLTTGNTGELFF.